This is a list of T cell receptor beta chains from one sample in a study of T cell responses to AZD1222 COVID-19 vaccine. Clones were sequenced by immunoSEQ multiplex PCR, and TCRdb holds only the in-frame ones, with some missing. This table holds fewer than 90,000 clones, around nine tenths found once. Sequencing used peripheral blood, obtained 28 days after the second AZD1222 dose. All receptors come from an adult who received the AZD1222 COVID-19 vaccine. The CDR3 runs from the conserved cysteine through the conserved F or W. D genes are given only for firm matches. Where a row states a size, it is once, few, many or the class of an expanded clone; other rows omit it.

d_call: .
j_call: TRBJ2-5
clone_size: .
v_call: TRBV10-1
cdr3_length: 13
cdr3_nt: TGCGCCAGCAGTCGCGCTAGAACGGAGACCCAGTACTTC
cdr3_aa: CASSRARTETQYF

d_call: TRBD1
j_call: TRBJ2-3
clone_size: .
v_call: TRBV18
cdr3_length: 16
cdr3_nt: TGTGCCAGCTCACCAGCACAGGGGGCAGGTATAGATACGCAGTATTTT
cdr3_aa: CASSPAQGAGIDTQYF

d_call: TRBD1
j_call: TRBJ1-1
clone_size: .
v_call: TRBV6-5
cdr3_length: 16
cdr3_nt: TGTGCCAGCAGTTACTCGTTTGGGACAGGGGCGTCTGAAGCTTTCTTT
cdr3_aa: CASSYSFGTGASEAFF

d_call: .
j_call: TRBJ1-3
clone_size: .
v_call: TRBV19
cdr3_length: 14
cdr3_nt: TGTGCCAGTAGTAAAGGTTCCTCTGGAAACACCATATATTTT
cdr3_aa: CASSKGSSGNTIYF

d_call: .
j_call: TRBJ1-5
clone_size: .
v_call: TRBV27
cdr3_length: 17
cdr3_nt: TGTGCCAGCAGTGGCCTTGGGACAAAGGCCAGCAATCAGCCCCAGCATTTT
cdr3_aa: CASSGLGTKASNQPQHF

d_call: TRBD2
j_call: TRBJ2-7
clone_size: medium-sized
v_call: TRBV6-5
cdr3_length: 16
cdr3_nt: TGTGCCAGCAGTTCGCCGAATAGCGGGAGCTCCTACGAGCAGTACTTC
cdr3_aa: CASSSPNSGSSYEQYF

d_call: TRBD2
j_call: TRBJ2-7
clone_size: once
v_call: TRBV7-8
cdr3_length: 11
cdr3_nt: TGTGCCAGCACCCTAGCGGAGGACGTGTACTTC
cdr3_aa: CASTLAEDVYF

d_call: .
j_call: TRBJ1-6
clone_size: .
v_call: TRBV21-1
cdr3_length: 16
cdr3_nt: TGTGCCAGCAGCACCGGGACAGGGGGCGCGGAATCACCCCTCCACTTT
cdr3_aa: CASSTGTGGAESPLHF

d_call: .
j_call: TRBJ2-7
clone_size: once
v_call: TRBV3-1/TRBV3-2
cdr3_length: 12
cdr3_nt: TGTGCCAGCAGCCGGGAGGCCTACGAGCAGTACTTC
cdr3_aa: CASSREAYEQYF

d_call: TRBD2
j_call: TRBJ2-3
clone_size: .
v_call: TRBV5-6
cdr3_length: 17
cdr3_nt: TGTGCCAGCAGCTTGGGCCTGACTAGCGGGGGGGCCTATACGCAGTATTTT
cdr3_aa: CASSLGLTSGGAYTQYF

d_call: .
j_call: TRBJ1-6
clone_size: .
v_call: TRBV6-5
cdr3_length: 13
cdr3_nt: TGTGCCAGCAAGGGGGGTCTTAATTCACCCCTCCACTTT
cdr3_aa: CASKGGLNSPLHF

d_call: TRBD1
j_call: TRBJ1-1
clone_size: .
v_call: TRBV28
cdr3_length: 16
cdr3_nt: TGTGCCAGCAGTTTCGGCCTCGGGACAGGGGCCACTGAAGCTTTCTTT
cdr3_aa: CASSFGLGTGATEAFF

d_call: .
j_call: TRBJ1-5
clone_size: once
v_call: TRBV19
cdr3_length: 14
cdr3_nt: TGTGCCAGTATGCGGGGACTGAGCAATCAGCCCCAGCATTTT
cdr3_aa: CASMRGLSNQPQHF

d_call: TRBD2
j_call: TRBJ2-6
clone_size: once
v_call: TRBV9
cdr3_length: 17
cdr3_nt: TGTGCCAGCAGCGGCGCGGGGGTAAACTCTGGGGCCAACGTCCTGACTTTC
cdr3_aa: CASSGAGVNSGANVLTF

d_call: .
j_call: TRBJ2-3
clone_size: .
v_call: TRBV9
cdr3_length: 16
cdr3_nt: TGTGCCAGCAGCGTAGGGGCAGGTTTTTACACAGATACGCAGTATTTT
cdr3_aa: CASSVGAGFYTDTQYF

d_call: TRBD2
j_call: TRBJ2-7
clone_size: .
v_call: TRBV7-2
cdr3_length: 16
cdr3_nt: TGTGCCAGCAGCAAAGGACTAGCGGGGGGCTCCTACGAGCAGTACTTC
cdr3_aa: CASSKGLAGGSYEQYF

d_call: .
j_call: TRBJ2-1
clone_size: .
v_call: TRBV7-3
cdr3_length: 16
cdr3_nt: TGTGCCAGCAGCTTAGGGTCGGGGAGCTCCTACAATGAGCAGTTCTTC
cdr3_aa: CASSLGSGSSYNEQFF

d_call: TRBD2
j_call: TRBJ2-7
clone_size: .
v_call: TRBV15
cdr3_length: 15
cdr3_nt: TGTGCCACCAGCAGAGACGGCGGGGGAACCTACGAGCAGTACTTC
cdr3_aa: CATSRDGGGTYEQYF

d_call: .
j_call: TRBJ2-3
clone_size: .
v_call: TRBV5-4
cdr3_length: 16
cdr3_nt: TGTGCCAGCAGTCTCCAGAGGAAGAGGGGCACAGATACGCAGTATTTT
cdr3_aa: CASSLQRKRGTDTQYF

d_call: .
j_call: TRBJ2-7
clone_size: .
v_call: TRBV28
cdr3_length: 13
cdr3_nt: TGTGCCAGCAGTTTGGGGGGGCTCTACGAGCAGTACTTC
cdr3_aa: CASSLGGLYEQYF

d_call: TRBD1
j_call: TRBJ2-7
clone_size: once
v_call: TRBV18
cdr3_length: 13
cdr3_nt: TGTGCCAGCTCAACCGACAGGGACGGCGAGCAGTACTTC
cdr3_aa: CASSTDRDGEQYF

d_call: .
j_call: TRBJ1-1
clone_size: .
v_call: TRBV7-9
cdr3_length: 17
cdr3_nt: TGTGCCAACGACCTTTTAGGGATGACAGGTCTCGGGGCTGAAGCTTTCTTT
cdr3_aa: CANDLLGMTGLGAEAFF

d_call: .
j_call: TRBJ2-3
clone_size: .
v_call: TRBV6-5
cdr3_length: 13
cdr3_nt: TGTGCCAGCAGAAGGGACACAACAGATACGCAGTATTTT
cdr3_aa: CASRRDTTDTQYF

d_call: TRBD1
j_call: TRBJ1-2
clone_size: .
v_call: TRBV6-5
cdr3_length: 15
cdr3_nt: TGTGCCAGCAGTTATTCGGGACAGGGTTTCTATGGCTACACCTTC
cdr3_aa: CASSYSGQGFYGYTF

d_call: .
j_call: TRBJ2-7
clone_size: .
v_call: TRBV15
cdr3_length: 15
cdr3_nt: TGTGCCACCAGCAAGACTCGAGGTAATTCGTACGAGCAGTACTTC
cdr3_aa: CATSKTRGNSYEQYF

d_call: .
j_call: TRBJ1-5
clone_size: .
v_call: TRBV6-7
cdr3_length: 13
cdr3_nt: TGTGCCCTCTATGGGGAAGCAGATCAGCCCCAGCATTTT
cdr3_aa: CALYGEADQPQHF

d_call: .
j_call: TRBJ2-1
clone_size: .
v_call: TRBV6-5
cdr3_length: 16
cdr3_nt: TGTGCCAGCAGTTACCTGCCAGGGTGGTCCTACAATGAGCAGTTCTTC
cdr3_aa: CASSYLPGWSYNEQFF

d_call: .
j_call: TRBJ1-2
clone_size: .
v_call: TRBV7-9
cdr3_length: 12
cdr3_nt: TGTGCCAGCAGCTCGGGGGGCTATGGCTACACCTTC
cdr3_aa: CASSSGGYGYTF

d_call: .
j_call: TRBJ1-2
clone_size: .
v_call: TRBV2
cdr3_length: 15
cdr3_nt: TGTGCCAGCAGTGTAGGTCAGGGCCACAACTATGGCTACACCTTC
cdr3_aa: CASSVGQGHNYGYTF

d_call: .
j_call: TRBJ1-2
clone_size: .
v_call: TRBV23-1
cdr3_length: 14
cdr3_nt: TGCGCCAGCACAAGCCGGATCCCAGAGGATGGCTACACCTTC
cdr3_aa: CASTSRIPEDGYTF

d_call: TRBD1
j_call: TRBJ2-7
clone_size: .
v_call: TRBV2
cdr3_length: 14
cdr3_nt: TGTGCCAGCAGTGTTGGGACAGGGCCCCTCGAGCAGTACTTC
cdr3_aa: CASSVGTGPLEQYF

d_call: .
j_call: TRBJ1-2
clone_size: .
v_call: TRBV19
cdr3_length: 15
cdr3_nt: TGTGCCAGTAGTCAGGGTAGGGAATCGGACTATGGCTACACCTTC
cdr3_aa: CASSQGRESDYGYTF

d_call: TRBD1
j_call: TRBJ1-2
clone_size: .
v_call: TRBV28
cdr3_length: 15
cdr3_nt: TGTGCCAGCAGTTCAACAGGGGAGTATGTCTATGGCTACACCTTC
cdr3_aa: CASSSTGEYVYGYTF

d_call: TRBD1
j_call: TRBJ1-5
clone_size: .
v_call: TRBV7-6
cdr3_length: 13
cdr3_nt: TGTGCCAGCAGCTCAGGGGGTAATCAGCCCCAGCATTTT
cdr3_aa: CASSSGGNQPQHF

d_call: .
j_call: TRBJ2-5
clone_size: once
v_call: TRBV24-1
cdr3_length: 15
cdr3_nt: TGTGCCACCAGTGATGCTAAGGGCCCCGGGGAGACCCAGTACTTC
cdr3_aa: CATSDAKGPGETQYF

d_call: TRBD2
j_call: TRBJ2-1
clone_size: .
v_call: TRBV9
cdr3_length: 14
cdr3_nt: TGTGCCAGCAGCACCTCCCGGGGGGGGAATGAGCAGTTCTTC
cdr3_aa: CASSTSRGGNEQFF

d_call: TRBD1
j_call: TRBJ1-6
clone_size: once
v_call: TRBV19
cdr3_length: 13
cdr3_nt: TGTGCCAGTAGTATCCAGGGGGACTCACCCCTCCACTTT
cdr3_aa: CASSIQGDSPLHF

d_call: .
j_call: TRBJ1-2
clone_size: .
v_call: TRBV28
cdr3_length: 17
cdr3_nt: TGTGCCAGCAGTTCACACGCCCGCGGCAGGTCTAACTATGGCTACACCTTC
cdr3_aa: CASSSHARGRSNYGYTF

d_call: .
j_call: TRBJ1-6
clone_size: .
v_call: TRBV9
cdr3_length: 17
cdr3_nt: TGTGCCAGCAGCACGGGGGTTTCCTATTCATATAATTCACCCCTCCACTTT
cdr3_aa: CASSTGVSYSYNSPLHF

d_call: .
j_call: TRBJ1-1
clone_size: once
v_call: TRBV30
cdr3_length: 16
cdr3_nt: TGTGCCTGGAGCCCCAACCCCGGGACGACGGGCACTGAAGCTTTCTTT
cdr3_aa: CAWSPNPGTTGTEAFF

d_call: TRBD1
j_call: TRBJ1-1
clone_size: .
v_call: TRBV6-5
cdr3_length: 13
cdr3_nt: TGTGCCAGCAGCCTAAACCGGGACAGGGTCGCTTTCTTT
cdr3_aa: CASSLNRDRVAFF

d_call: TRBD1
j_call: TRBJ2-1
clone_size: .
v_call: TRBV7-9
cdr3_length: 12
cdr3_nt: TGTGCCAGAGACAGGGTGGGGAATGAGCAGTTCTTC
cdr3_aa: CARDRVGNEQFF

d_call: TRBD1
j_call: TRBJ2-3
clone_size: .
v_call: TRBV6-5
cdr3_length: 15
cdr3_nt: TGCGCCAGCAGGCCAGGGGGCAGCGGTACAGATACGCGGTATTTT
cdr3_aa: CASRPGGSGTDTRYF

d_call: .
j_call: TRBJ1-1
clone_size: .
v_call: TRBV19
cdr3_length: 17
cdr3_nt: TGTGCCAGTAGTATAGGCCAGGGGACTCTACCGAACACTGAAGCTTTCTTT
cdr3_aa: CASSIGQGTLPNTEAFF

d_call: .
j_call: TRBJ2-4
clone_size: .
v_call: TRBV2
cdr3_length: 12
cdr3_nt: TGTGCCAGCAGTGATTCCCTCCAGGGGCAGTACTTC
cdr3_aa: CASSDSLQGQYF

d_call: .
j_call: TRBJ2-7
clone_size: .
v_call: TRBV27
cdr3_length: 15
cdr3_nt: TGTGCCAGCAGTTTACGTCAGGGGGGCGCCTACGAGCAGTACTTC
cdr3_aa: CASSLRQGGAYEQYF

d_call: .
j_call: TRBJ2-5
clone_size: .
v_call: TRBV7-8
cdr3_length: 12
cdr3_nt: TGTGCCAGCAGCCTCCCCAGGGAGACCCAGTACTTC
cdr3_aa: CASSLPRETQYF

d_call: TRBD1
j_call: TRBJ1-6
clone_size: few
v_call: TRBV10-2
cdr3_length: 13
cdr3_nt: TGCGCCAGCACTGGGACAGGGGACTCACCCCTCCACTTT
cdr3_aa: CASTGTGDSPLHF